This T cell receptor beta chain came from a study of blood T cell repertoires in COVID-19. Background on the study: COVID-19 samples, acute and convalescent, were from the United States, Italy and Spain. In each case, the material was cDNA or gDNA derived from T cells, B-cell-depleted T cells, or PBMCs.

This CDR3 spans 16 amino acids. Trimming removed 6 bases from V and 4 bases from J; junction bases left unmatched: 13. The V gene's germline CDR1 is SNHLY and CDR2 FYNNEI. Under the authors' procedure: Reference gene primer amplification yielded estimated nucleated cell counts. Repertoires were generated with immunoSEQ multiplex PCR, while TCRdb's copy carries only in-frame clones and drops some. Clone size and V and J calls were adopted from that table, with D and trimming inferred from the DNA. The data contain 150,000 to 200,000 clones, roughly nine tenths of them singletons. The receptor was derived from a man aged 55-75 years with active or convalescent COVID-19. Input material: peripheral blood. The chain employs TRBV2 and TRBJ2-5; the match to TRBD2 covers 8 bases. The CDR3 coding sequence is TGTGCCAGCAGCTTAAGGACTAGCCGGGGGGGAGAGACCCAGTACTTC. Amino acids: CASSLRTSRGGETQYF.